What follows are 16 T cell receptor beta chains derived from one specimen sequenced in a study of cytomegalovirus exposure and HLA in healthy donors (TCRdb year 2017). To prepare the library, the immunoSEQ multiplex PCR assay was applied. For the multiplex PCR, a mixture combining 60 forward primers for TCR Vbeta segments and 13 reverse primers for TCR Jbeta segments was used. The immuneACCESS repertoire file appears here via TCRdb, limited to in-frame rearrangements. These files lack a portion of the clones; in checked studies, under half of the deficit traces to unresolved V genes, and the cause of the others is not known. This sample is represented by some 120,000 clones; less than 85% of them were singletons. The ten largest make up roughly 20% of the sample. Sequenced: PBMCs. These receptors were collected from a man younger than 30 in good health and CMV-seropositive.

This sequence joins TRBV9 and TRBJ2-1, with 9 bases that match TRBD2. V lost 1 base and J lost 3; bases outside the gene matches: 11. CDR1 and CDR2 (germline): SGDLS, YYNGEE. The CDR3 contains 18 residues. The CDR3 loop is CASSVLPGGAGGYNEQFF. CDR3 nucleotide sequence: TGTGCCAGCAGCGTACTACCGGGTGGAGCGGGGGGCTACAATGAGCAGTTCTTC.

This clone was counted a few times. The CDR3 here is CASSFGTGRMNEQFF. The CDR3 region has the DNA TGTGCCAGCAGTTTCGGGACAGGGAGGATGAATGAGCAGTTCTTC. V and J are TRBV7-6 and TRBJ2-1, with 9 bases that match TRBD1. Trimming removed 6 bases from V and 7 bases from J; junction bases left unmatched: 10. From germline, CDR1 is SGHVS and CDR2 FNYEAQ. CDR3 length equals 15 residues.

V usage is TRBV7-2 and J usage is TRBJ2-5, with D possibly TRBD2 on 5 matching bases. The CDR3 is made up of 14 amino acids. Germline V gene sequence: CDR1 SGHTA, CDR2 FQGNSA. V was cut by 5 bases and J by 4 bases, with 14 bases left in between. CDR3 loop: CASSVTRTPETQYF. The CDR3 DNA sequence: TGTGCCAGCAGCGTTACTAGGACCCCAGAGACCCAGTACTTC.

This chain connects TRBV21-1 to TRBJ1-2. TRBV21-1 is a pseudogene locus. This CDR3 region has 13 residues. DNA of the CDR3: TGTGCCAGCAGCAATGTAGGACTTTCGGGCTACACCTTC. Amino acid sequence: CASSNVGLSGYTF.

The rearrangement links TRBV4-1 to TRBJ2-7, with TRBD1 matching 9 bases. CDR3 length equals 17 residues. Germline values: CDR1 MGHRA, CDR2 YSYEKL. V was clipped by 3 bases and J by 7 bases; unmatched bases: 16. The CDR3 sequence: CASSHRLPGQGLGEQYF. CDR3 nucleotides: TGCGCCAGCAGCCATCGATTACCGGGACAGGGACTCGGGGAGCAGTACTTC.

The chain links TRBV6-6 to TRBJ2-7; a weak D match, TRBD1 (6 bases). Germline-derived CDR1 and CDR2 are MNHNY and SVGAGI (reference sequence). The CDR3 spans 14 residues. Trimming cost V 9 bases and J 7 bases, with 22 bases left between them. CDR3 in amino acids: CASVKSRGSGEQYF. CDR3 coding DNA: TGTGCCAGTGTAAAAAGCAGGGGCTCCGGAGAGCAGTACTTC.

The gene calls are TRBV7-9 and TRBJ2-1, with no clear D. Germline V lookup: CDR1 SEHNR, CDR2 FQNEAQ (reference sequence). This CDR3 has 15 residues. Trimming pared 6 bases from V and 6 bases from J, leaving 18 bases between. The CDR3 nucleotides read TGTGCCAGCAGGCCGACATTGTTCTTTTCCAATGAGCAGTTCTTC. It encodes CASRPTLFFSNEQFF.

The gene calls are TRBV4-1 and TRBJ1-2; TRBD1 matches at 10 bases. The germline gives CDR1 MGHRA, CDR2 YSYEKL. This CDR3 has 14 residues. J gave up 9 bases and V 5 bases, and 9 bases lay outside the gene matches. The CDR3 reads CASSSPGTGASYTF. In DNA, the CDR3 is TGCGCCAGCAGCAGCCCCGGGACAGGGGCGAGCTACACCTTC.

The chain has TRBV2 and TRBJ2-5; D might be TRBD1 (6 bases). Germline V gene lookup returns CDR1 SNHLY and CDR2 FYNNEI. Trimming removed 6 bases at V and 5 bases at J, with 13 bases between. The CDR3 contains 13 residues. CDR3 in amino acids: CASRDRSWETQYF. CDR3 in DNA: TGTGCCAGCAGAGACAGGTCCTGGGAGACCCAGTACTTC.

This clone was counted a single time. The gene calls are TRBV19 and TRBJ1-4; 7 nucleotides match TRBD1. This CDR3 is 13 amino acids long. V lost 10 bases and J lost 4; bases outside the gene matches: 6. Germline assignment: CDR1 LNHDA and CDR2 SQIVND (reference sequence). The CDR3 sequence is CATGGQFNEKLFF. The CDR3, as DNA: TGTGCCACCGGGGGACAGTTTAATGAAAAACTGTTTTTT.

The J gene is TRBJ2-7, the V gene TRBV6-1; 10 bases line up with TRBD1. This CDR3 contains 14 residues. J gave up 2 bases and V 8 bases, and 6 bases lay outside the gene matches. Looked up from germline, CDR1 is MNHNS and CDR2 is SASEGT. The CDR3 loop is CASQVGTGAYEQYF. The CDR3 region has the DNA TGTGCCAGCCAGGTCGGGACAGGGGCCTACGAGCAGTACTTC.

Only one count was recorded for this clone. CDR3 loop: CASSLLPAGGDEQFF. The CDR3 DNA reads TGTGCCAGCAGCTTATTGCCAGCGGGGGGCGATGAGCAGTTCTTC. The chain couples TRBV7-6 to TRBJ2-1; 9 bases agree with TRBD2. V lost 2 bases, J lost 8 bases, and 7 bases stayed unmatched. The CDR3 runs 15 residues. Germline CDR1 SGHVS, CDR2 FNYEAQ.

This chain joins TRBV7-8 and TRBJ2-7; weak D call: TRBD1 (7 bases). Between the trimmed V and J ends, which lost 0 bases and 2 bases, there was a span of 14 bases. Germline values: CDR1 SGHVS, CDR2 FQNEAQ. The length of the CDR3 is 16 residues. Here the CDR3 reads CASSLAVGGQTYEQYF. Here the CDR3 DNA reads TGTGCCAGCAGCTTAGCTGTCGGGGGACAGACCTACGAGCAGTACTTC.

V and J are TRBV2 and TRBJ2-3; TRBD2 matches at 7 bases. The trim removed 6 bases at V and 2 bases at J, leaving 17 bases unmatched. The germline V gene has CDR1 SNHLY and CDR2 FYNNEI. There are 18 residues in the CDR3. The CDR3 here is CASSVPPLTSDPTDTQYF. The CDR3 DNA reads TGTGCCAGCAGCGTTCCCCCTCTTACTAGCGATCCCACAGATACGCAGTATTTT.

The CDR3 DNA reads TGCGCCAGCAGCCCCGCCGACAGGGGGGGCACTGAAGCTTTCTTT. As protein: CASSPADRGGTEAFF. The rearrangement links TRBV4-1 to TRBJ1-1; TRBD1 matches at 9 bases. CDR1 and CDR2 (germline): MGHRA, YSYEKL. With V trimmed by 4 bases and J by 4 bases, 7 bases remained unmatched. The CDR3 extends over 15 amino acids.

The chain combines TRBV6-1 with TRBJ1-3, with TRBD1 identical over 9 bases. In germline, CDR1 is MNHNS, CDR2 SASEGT. The junction had 3 bases not matched to a gene; V was cut back by 5 bases and J by 4 bases. The CDR3 sequence is 14 residues long. The CDR3 is CASSNTGGGNTIYF. CDR3 nucleotides: TGTGCCAGCAGTAATACAGGGGGCGGAAACACCATATATTTT.